The clone carrying this T cell receptor beta chain occurred a few times. The antigen remains undetermined. The germline V gene encodes CDR1 SEHNR and CDR2 FQNEAQ (reference sequence). The trim removed 3 bases at V and 4 bases at J, leaving 4 bases unmatched. There are 15 residues in the CDR3. This sample is part of a study of vaccination and CD4 T cells after COVID-19. In the study overall: Spike peptides, overlapping and drawn from SARS-CoV-2, HCoV-NL63, HCoV-OC43 and HCoV-229E, were used to stimulate cells.

With the Oncomine TCR Beta short-read assay, DNA from cultured CD4+ T cells was sequenced. TCRdb processed the PCR reads anew with MiXCR; each CDR3 protein has one entry. This table holds 9,500 to 15,000 distinct CDR3 sequences, 53% found once. Stated treatment: approximately nine-day PBMC culture with coronavirus spike peptide pools or control peptides (ViraFEST assay). PCR-confirmed positives ranged from March to December 2020, preceding US Alpha, Beta and Delta variants. Medium was half-exchanged with fresh IL-2 medium on days 3 and 7. The chain is built from TRBV7-9 and TRBJ1-5; TRBD1 matches at 9 bases. Input material: CD4+ T cells from blood, cultured in vitro. This TCR was sampled from a human donor who had recovered from COVID-19. DNA of the CDR3: TGTGCCAGCAGCTTCGCCGACAGGGGGAATCAGCCCCAGCATTTT. Protein product: CASSFADRGNQPQHF.